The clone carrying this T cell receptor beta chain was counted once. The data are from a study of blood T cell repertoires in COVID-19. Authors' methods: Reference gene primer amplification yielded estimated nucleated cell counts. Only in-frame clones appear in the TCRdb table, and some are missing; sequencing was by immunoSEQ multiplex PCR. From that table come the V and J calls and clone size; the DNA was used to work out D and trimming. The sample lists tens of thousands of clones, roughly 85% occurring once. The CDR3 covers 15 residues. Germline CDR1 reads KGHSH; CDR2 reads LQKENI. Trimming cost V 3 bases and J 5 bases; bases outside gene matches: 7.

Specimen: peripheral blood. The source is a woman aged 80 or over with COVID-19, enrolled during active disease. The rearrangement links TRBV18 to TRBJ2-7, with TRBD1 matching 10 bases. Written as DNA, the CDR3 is TGTGCCAGCTCACCCGGGACAGGGGACCCTCACGAGCAGTACTTC. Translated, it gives CASSPGTGDPHEQYF.